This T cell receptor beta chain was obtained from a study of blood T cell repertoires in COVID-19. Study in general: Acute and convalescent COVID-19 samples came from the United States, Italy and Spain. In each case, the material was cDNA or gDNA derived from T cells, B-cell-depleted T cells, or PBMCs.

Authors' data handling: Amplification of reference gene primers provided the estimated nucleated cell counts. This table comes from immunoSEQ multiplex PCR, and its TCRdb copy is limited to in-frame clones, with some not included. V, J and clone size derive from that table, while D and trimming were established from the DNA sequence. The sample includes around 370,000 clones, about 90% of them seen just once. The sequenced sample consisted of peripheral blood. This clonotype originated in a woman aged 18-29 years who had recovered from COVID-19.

CDR3 sequence reads: CASSFRGGSYNEQFF. CDR3 nucleotide sequence: TGTGCCAGCAGCTTCCGGGGGGGCTCCTACAATGAGCAGTTCTTC. V gene TRBV11-3 combines with J gene TRBJ2-1; 8 bases map to TRBD2. Trimming at V came to 3 bases and at J to 0 bases, leaving 1 base not matched to a gene. CDR3 length: 15 residues. Germline values: CDR1 SGHNT, CDR2 YENEEA.